The rows below give T cell receptor delta chains drawn from one sample of a study of Vδ1+ human thymocytes. TCRdb re-processed the multiplex PCR reads via CATT. In the table there are under 80,000 delta-chain clones, more than 30% of which are singletons. Sequencing was performed on Vdelta1+ gamma-delta thymocytes from the thymus. The receptors originated from a boy under two years old who had congenital heart surgery. CDR3s include the opening cysteine and the closing phenylalanine or tryptophan. A D gene is named only where the DNA matches it firmly. Clone size is stated in some rows and not others, as once, few, many or a class when expanded.

few TRDJ1 TRDV1 TRDD3 CALGELPSLKGGGYISTDKLIF TGTGCTCTTGGGGAACTGCCTTCCCTTAAAGGAGGGGGATACATTAGCACCGATAAACTCATCTTT
NA TRDJ1 TRDV1 NA CALGELYPRGRYMGVCCDKLIF TGTGCTCTTGGGGAACTTTACCCTAGAGGGAGATACATGGGGGTTTGCTGCGATAAACTCATCTTT
few TRDJ1 TRDV1 NA CALGDPTAFLLWGSPPDKLIF TGTGCTCTTGGGGATCCAACTGCCTTCCTACTCTGGGGGAGCCCTCCCGATAAACTCATCTTT
few TRDJ1 TRDV1 NA CALGVTFPIGTFTDKLIF TGTGCTCTTGGGGTTACATTCCCTATAGGGACTTTTACCGATAAACTCATCTTT
few TRDJ1 TRDV1 TRDD3 CALAVYVYNPHTSYRWGILADKLIF TGTGCTCTTGCGGTCTACGTGTACAATCCACACACTTCCTACCGCTGGGGGATACTTGCCGATAAACTCATCTTT
NA TRDJ1 TRDV1 TRDD3 CALGELDPYRLLGDTPSLRLPQLIF TGTGCTCTTGGGGAACTAGACCCCTACCGTTTACTGGGGGATACGCCTTCTCTAAGGCTCCCTCAACTCATCTTT
few TRDJ1 TRDV1 TRDD3 CALGEENFLLALGDTRGHTDKLIF TGTGCTCTTGGGGAAGAGAACTTCCTACTGGCTCTGGGGGATACGAGGGGCCACACCGATAAACTCATCTTT
NA TRDJ1 TRDV1 TRDD3 CALGELGPGWGIQAHTDKLIF TGTGCTCTTGGGGAACTAGGGCCGGGCTGGGGGATACAAGCGCACACCGATAAACTCATCTTT
few TRDJ1 TRDV1 NA CALGGWGAYTDKLIF TGTGCTCTTGGGGGATGGGGGGCCTACACCGATAAACTCATCTTT
NA TRDJ1 TRDV1 TRDD3 CALGELSLGPIPYSGWGIFPDKLIF TGTGCTCTTGGGGAACTAAGTTTGGGCCCCATCCCTTACTCGGGGTGGGGGATCTTCCCCGATAAACTCATCTTT
few TRDJ1 TRDV1 TRDD3 CALGENAIPSTWGTKLIF TGTGCTCTTGGGGAAAATGCTATCCCGAGCACCTGGGGGACTAAACTCATCTTT
few TRDJ1 TRDV1 NA CALGGPIAIPPSTFTDKLIF TGTGCTCTTGGGGGACCCATCGCTATTCCCCCATCCACTTTCACCGATAAACTCATCTTT
NA TRDJ1 TRDV1 TRDD3 CALHHYVLRDDLVGDTDKLIF TGTGCTCTCCACCACTACGTCCTACGAGATGACCTAGTGGGGGATACCGATAAACTCATCTTT
NA TRDJ1 TRDV1 NA CALGEEGEPLADKLIF TGTGCTCTTGGGGAAGAAGGAGAACCCCTGGCCGATAAACTCATCTTT
few TRDJ1 TRDV1 NA CALGGTWRDTDKLIF TGTGCTCTTGGGGGGACATGGAGGGATACCGATAAACTCATCTTT
NA TRDJ1 TRDV1 TRDD3 CALGELLLRPYWGIPRYTDKLIF TGTGCTCTTGGGGAACTACTCCTACGTCCCTACTGGGGGATACCCAGGTACACCGATAAACTCATCTTT
NA TRDJ1 TRDV1 TRDD3 CALGGRLLGGYNKLIF TGTGCTCTTGGGGGCCGCCTGCTTGGGGGATACAATAAACTCATCTTT
few TRDJ1 TRDV1 NA CALGEPAHSHGADADKLIF TGTGCTCTTGGGGAACCGGCCCACTCCCATGGGGCGGATGCCGATAAACTCATCTTT
NA TRDJ1 TRDV1 TRDD2 CALGESPPFLGTGEGYTDKLIF TGTGCTCTTGGGGAATCCCCCCCCTTCCTAGGAACCGGGGAGGGTTACACCGATAAACTCATCTTT
few TRDJ1 TRDV1 TRDD3 CALGELRQGGIPRHTDKLIF TGTGCTCTTGGGGAACTTCGGCAGGGGGGGATCCCGAGGCACACCGATAAACTCATCTTT
few TRDJ1 TRDV1 TRDD3 CALGEIRGTSLLDWGILYTDKLIF TGTGCTCTTGGGGAAATACGGGGGACTTCCCTTCTCGACTGGGGGATACTGTACACCGATAAACTCATCTTT
few TRDJ1 TRDV2 NA CACVCVTFLGGNPYTDKLIF TGTGCCTGTGTGTGTGTGACCTTCCTCGGGGGAAACCCGTACACCGATAAACTCATCTTT
NA TRDJ1 TRDV1 TRDD3 CALLDWGIRAPYTDKLIF TGTGCTCTCCTAGACTGGGGGATACGAGCACCCTACACCGATAAACTCATCTTT
few TRDJ1 TRDV1 TRDD3 CALGGIESYWGIHSGFIF TGTGCTCTTGGGGGGATTGAGTCGTACTGGGGGATACACTCGGGGTTCATCTTT
few TRDJ1 TRDV1 NA CALGELSHYTDKLIF TGTGCTCTTGGGGAACTCTCCCATTACACCGATAAACTCATCTTT
NA TRDJ1 TRDV1 NA CALGELVRAHADTDKLIF TGTGCTCTTGGGGAACTCGTTAGGGCCCACGCGGACACCGATAAACTCATCTTT
few TRDJ1 TRDV1 TRDD3 CALGNPSPVLGAGGYTDKLIF TGTGCTCTTGGGAACCCTTCCCCAGTACTGGGGGCAGGGGGGTACACCGATAAACTCATCTTT
few TRDJ1 TRDV2 TRDD3 CACDTFLSWGISHWTDKLIF TGTGCCTGTGACACTTTCCTTTCCTGGGGGATAAGCCATTGGACCGATAAACTCATCTTT
few TRDJ1 TRDV2 NA CACDTVRGAHCGKLIF TGTGCCTGTGACACCGTCCGGGGGGCCCACTGCGGGAAACTCATCTTT
NA TRDJ1 TRDV2 TRDD3 CATWGTTDKLIF TGTGCCACCTGGGGGACCACCGATAAACTCATCTTT
NA TRDJ1 TRDV1 TRDD3 CALGELENSYNWGIRPTDKLIF TGTGCTCTTGGGGAACTAGAGAATTCCTACAACTGGGGGATACGCCCCACCGATAAACTCATCTTT
NA TRDJ1 TRDV1 TRDD3 CALGTFWPSYVWGIPDDKLIF TGTGCTCTTGGGACTTTCTGGCCTTCCTACGTCTGGGGGATACCTGACGATAAACTCATCTTT
NA TRDJ1 TRDV1 NA CALGGIFLRGIPKYTDKLIF TGTGCTCTTGGGGGTATCTTCCTAAGGGGGATCCCTAAGTACACCGATAAACTCATCTTT
NA TRDJ3 TRDV2 TRDD3 CATSVLGPKNSSWDTRQMFF TGTGCCACCTCCGTACTGGGGCCGAAGAACTCTTCCTGGGACACCCGACAGATGTTTTTC
NA TRDJ1 TRDV1 NA CALGELSPGFFPDKLIF TGTGCTCTTGGGGAACTTAGTCCTGGGTTCTTTCCCGATAAACTCATCTTT
few TRDJ1 TRDV1 TRDD3 CALGGGGPCTGGFGYTDKLIF TGTGCTCTTGGGGGGGGTGGCCCCTGTACTGGGGGATTTGGGTACACCGATAAACTCATCTTT
NA TRDJ1 TRDV1 NA CALGEQSSPLWVGDKLIF TGTGCTCTTGGGGAACAGTCCTCCCCGCTCTGGGTGGGCGATAAACTCATCTTT
few TRDJ1 TRDV2 TRDD3 CACDAHWGLDSKLIF TGTGCCTGTGACGCCCACTGGGGGCTGGACTCTAAACTCATCTTT
few TRDJ1 TRDV1 NA CALGGPIRRLLSMGISAYTDKLIF TGTGCTCTTGGGGGACCTATCCGCCGCCTTCTTTCGATGGGGATCTCTGCGTACACCGATAAACTCATCTTT
NA TRDJ1 TRDV1 TRDD3 CALGEIPLLGDHTDKLIF TGTGCTCTTGGGGAAATACCGTTACTGGGGGACCACACCGATAAACTCATCTTT